A selection of T cell receptor beta chains follows, all from one sample in a study of blood T cell repertoires in COVID-19. Sequencing used immunoSEQ multiplex PCR; TCRdb keeps in-frame clones, though not all of them. Here the sample spans over 65,000 clones, 80% being singletons. The sample taken for sequencing was peripheral blood. The receptors were gathered from a woman in her 40s with active or convalescent COVID-19. CDR3s include the opening cysteine and the closing phenylalanine or tryptophan.

v_call | cdr3_aa
TRBV21-1 | CASSSRGGRVNIQYF
TRBV6-5 | CASRNGQGSSYEQYF
TRBV5-1 | CASSLMGGETQYF
TRBV28 | CASSPGAGTVNEKLFF
TRBV11-1 | CASSGGQVFTDTQYF
TRBV5-1 | CASSTSGRSGTDTQYF
TRBV4-2 | CASSHSRSEQFF
TRBV7-9 | CASSPPGRDEQYF
TRBV27 | CASRQASYNSPLHF
TRBV5-6 | CASSLDQNYGYTF
TRBV7-9 | CASSSYRGEETQYF
TRBV11-3 | CASSGGGNQPQHF
TRBV4-3 | CASSQDGLAGVETQYF
TRBV6-6 | CASSYLGRSAEAFF
TRBV14 | CASSPPDRGFTNYGYTF
TRBV12-5 | CASGLVTGTRATDTQYF
TRBV27 | CASRTGWEQYF
TRBV7-3 | CASSWTGLDTEAFF
TRBV3-1/TRBV3-2 | CASSQAGTGGAGRYGYTF
TRBV24-1 | CATSEPTGIGGYTF
TRBV20-1 | CSASSATSGGPYEQYF
TRBV4-3 | CASSQEQENYGYTF
TRBV5-8 | CATRFGSTDTQYF
TRBV7-3 | CASSSLEGRNPIF
TRBV20-1 | CSASGTVYNSPLHF
TRBV7-9 | CASTLSGYEQYF
TRBV4-2 | CASSQDLGRGTTGELFF
TRBV5-5 | CASSSVMGAGEKLFF
TRBV30 | CAWKPTRNTGELFF
TRBV5-1 | CASSLGLSYRPDTQYF
TRBV28 | CASSLGVSSDMNTEAFF
TRBV4-3 | CASSLSGGVTEAFF
TRBV5-1 | CASSLTGFLTNEKLFF
TRBV9 | CASSSSDTQYF
TRBV18 | CASSQDTAYGYTF
TRBV27 | CASSSPYSGANVLTF
TRBV7-9 | CASSRTGDEKLFF
TRBV10-3 | CAISGGGPPGETQYF
TRBV5-1 | CASSLAPGQETQYF
TRBV9 | CASSVGYGYEQYF
TRBV28 | CASSSPGDYNEQFF
TRBV6-5 | CASSYLGTGGEKLFF
TRBV11-2 | CASSFNLAGTDTQYF
TRBV7-6 | CASSFWENYGYTF
TRBV7-3 | CASSPAVGRQETQYF
TRBV18 | CASSSTSGRTDTQYF
TRBV6-1 | CASSEVWGRGTQYF
TRBV12-3/TRBV12-4 | CASSLRTGIGYTF
TRBV3-1/TRBV3-2 | CASSQESLGLYEQYF
TRBV5-6 | CASSTSGGAWDTQYF